Shown below are 21 T cell receptor beta chains from a single sample sequenced in a study of response to subunit inactivated influenza vaccine. TCRdb used MiXCR to reprocess the RT-PCR reads, holding one entry per CDR3 protein. The sample yields fewer than 650,000 distinct CDR3 sequences, 10% to 15% seen once. Material: PBMCs from blood, obtained 40 to 50 days after vaccination. All receptors come from a man aged 50 to 60 who received an inactivated influenza vaccine.

This clonotype was detected a few times. This chain joins TRBV5-1 and TRBJ2-2; D remains ambiguous. CDR1 is SGHRS, CDR2 YFSETQ, per germline. Trimming took off 4 bases at V and 9 bases at J, with 19 bases between the two ends. This CDR3 contains 15 residues. CDR3 residues: CASSPDFPQKWELFF. The CDR3, as DNA: TGCGCCAGCAGCCCGGATTTCCCCCAGAAATGGGAGCTGTTTTTT.

This clonotype was detected ten times or more. The V and J genes are TRBV12-3 or TRBV12-4 and TRBJ2-1, with 7 bases that match TRBD2. This CDR3 has 12 residues. Germline trimming cut 5 bases from V and 9 bases from J; bases unmatched to any gene: 4. DNA for the CDR3: TGTGCCAGCAGTCTGACTAGCAGTGAGCAGTTCTTC. It yields the protein CASSLTSSEQFF.

This chain joins TRBV20-1 and TRBJ2-1; 10 positions agree with TRBD2. Germline CDR1 DFQATT, CDR2 SNEGSKA (reference sequence). V lost 4 bases and J lost 6; bases outside the gene matches: 9. The CDR3 has 15 amino acids. In DNA, the CDR3 is TGCAGTGCTAACCCCGGGCTAGCGGGGGCCAATGAGCAGTTCTTC. Translated: CSANPGLAGANEQFF.

This clonotype was found a few times. The rearrangement uses TRBV20-1 and TRBJ1-3; D gene ambiguous. Trimming left V 3 bases short and J 4 bases short, with 1 base between. Germline V gene lookup returns CDR1 DFQATT and CDR2 SNEGSKA (reference sequence). This CDR3 comprises 10 residues. CDR3 residues: CSARGNTIYF. CDR3 nucleotides: TGCAGTGCTAGGGGAAACACCATATATTTT.

This clonotype has more than one count but fewer than ten. The gene calls are TRBV5-5 and TRBJ2-3; TRBD2 aligns across 7 bases. J lost 1 base, V lost 1 base, and 3 bases had no gene match. The CDR3 has 15 residues. Germline V gene lookup returns CDR1 SGHKS and CDR2 YYEKEE (reference sequence). The CDR3 nucleotides read TGTGCCAGCAGCTTGTCAGGACTAGGCACAGATACGCAGTATTTT. This encodes CASSLSGLGTDTQYF.

There are a few counts of this clonotype. This chain joins TRBV27 and TRBJ2-2; D not resolved. This CDR3 has 12 residues. Per the germline V gene, CDR1 is MNHEY and CDR2 is SMNVEV (reference sequence). V lost 3 bases, J lost 6 bases, and 5 bases lay in between. The chain's CDR3 is CASSLMAGELFF. In DNA form, the CDR3 reads TGTGCCAGCAGTTTGATGGCCGGGGAGCTGTTTTTT.

This clonotype has just a few counts. In DNA form, the CDR3 reads TGTGCCAGCAGCCCAAGACTAGCGGGGGAAAACAATGAGCAGTTCTTC. It is translated as CASSPRLAGENNEQFF. This rearrangement joins TRBV7-6 to TRBJ2-1; the match to TRBD2 covers 12 bases. J lost 5 bases, V lost 5 bases, and 7 bases had no gene match. CDR3 size: 16 residues. Per the germline V gene, CDR1 is SGHVS and CDR2 is FNYEAQ. Full variable domain (missing parts from reference TRBV7-6 and TRBJ2-1): GAGVSQSPRYKVTKRGQDVALRCDPISGHVSLYWYRQALGQGPEFLTYFNYEAQQDKSGLPNDRFSAERPEGSISTLTIQRTEQRDSAMYRCASSPRLAGENNEQFFGPGTRLTVL.

This chain joins TRBV29-1 and TRBJ2-7; 9 bases are shared with TRBD1. J lost 4 bases, V lost 7 bases, and 11 bases had no gene match. The CDR3 is made up of 14 amino acids. Per germline, CDR1 SQVTM and CDR2 ANQGSEA. CDR3 in amino acids: CSAAYRGRMYEQYF. The CDR3 bases are TGCAGCGCGGCTTACAGGGGGCGAATGTACGAGCAGTACTTC.

Only a few counts were recorded for this clonotype. Here the CDR3 reads CASSYGGGAINEQFF. The DNA of the CDR3 is TGCGCCAGCAGCTACGGCGGGGGGGCCATAAATGAGCAGTTCTTC. The rearrangement links TRBV4-3 to TRBJ2-1, with TRBD2 identical over 9 bases. The V segment lost 5 bases and the J segment 7 bases; nucleotides outside the gene matches: 9. Germline V gene sequence: CDR1 LGHNA, CDR2 YSLEER. The CDR3 is made up of 15 amino acids.

The chain's CDR3 is CASSSPRGSLAGVNNEQFF. CDR3 bases: TGTGCCAGCAGCTCTCCGAGAGGTAGTCTAGCGGGAGTAAACAATGAGCAGTTCTTC. The chain carries TRBV7-6 and TRBJ2-1, with 10 positions matching TRBD2. The trim removed 4 bases at V and 5 bases at J, leaving 17 bases unmatched. There are 19 residues in the CDR3. Germline CDR1 is SGHVS and CDR2 is FNYEAQ.

This clonotype has just a few counts. The V and J genes are TRBV10-3 and TRBJ2-2, with D perhaps matching TRBD1 or TRBD2 (6 bases each). The CDR3 has 12 amino acids. V lost 11 bases to trimming and J lost 7 bases, with 14 bases between them. Germline V gene lookup returns CDR1 ENHRY and CDR2 SYGVKD. The CDR3 DNA sequence: TGTGCCTGTGCAGGGGAGGACGGGGAGCTGTTTTTT. Translated, it gives CACAGEDGELFF.

This clonotype has a count of ten or more. This chain uses TRBV4-3 with TRBJ2-3; 10 nucleotides line up with TRBD2. Germline V CDR1 and CDR2: LGHNA, YSLEER. This CDR3 has 15 amino acids. The junction had 6 bases not matched to a gene; V was cut back by 1 base and J by 8 bases. The CDR3 loop is CASSQASGRGGTQYF. CDR3 nucleotides: TGCGCCAGCAGCCAAGCTAGCGGGAGAGGAGGTACGCAGTATTTT.

This clonotype was found a few times. The CDR3 loop is CATSRGTPNTGELFF. The CDR3 region has the DNA TGTGCCACCAGCAGAGGGACACCGAACACCGGGGAGCTGTTTTTT. The V and J genes are TRBV15 and TRBJ2-2; the D gene is possibly TRBD1 (5 bases). The CDR3 has 15 amino acids. Trimming took off 1 base at V and 0 bases at J, with 6 bases between the two ends. Per germline, CDR1 LNHNV and CDR2 YYDKDF (reference sequence). Drawing the rest from reference TRBV15 and TRBJ2-2, the complete variable domain is DAMVIQNPRYQVTQFGKPVTLSCSQTLNHNVMYWYQQKSSQAPKLLFHYYDKDFNNEADTPDNFQSRRPNTSFCFLDIRSPGLGDTAMYLCATSRGTPNTGELFFGEGSRLTVL.

This clonotype was seen only a few times. This chain uses TRBV3-1 with TRBJ1-2; 7 bases match TRBD1. The CDR3 contains 15 residues. Germline-derived CDR1 and CDR2 are LGHDT and YNNKEL (reference sequence). V lost 1 base, J lost 8 bases, and 10 bases stayed unmatched. This CDR3 reads CASSQATGVVGGYTF. The CDR3 DNA is TGTGCCAGCAGCCAAGCTACAGGGGTCGTAGGCGGCTACACCTTC.

With regard to this clonotype: This may arise from a read error, as a much more abundant clone is one base away. This sequence joins TRBV29-1 and TRBJ2-3; 8 bases line up with TRBD1. The CDR3 is 15 amino acids. CDR1 SQVTM and CDR2 ANQGSEA come from the germline V gene. For the CDR3, the DNA is TGCAGCGTGGTAGGGACAGGCCTCCCCACACATACGCAGTATTTT. Translated: CSVVGTGLPTHTQYF.

A few counts support this clonotype. The chain has TRBV19 and TRBJ2-1, with TRBD2 matching 11 bases. The CDR3 spans 14 residues. The J segment lost 9 bases and the V segment lost 5 bases, leaving 6 bases of the junction unmatched. Per germline, CDR1 LNHDA and CDR2 SQIVND (reference sequence). The CDR3 region has the DNA TGTGCCAGTAGTGATCGACTAGCGGGGTCTGAGCAGTTCTTC. Residues: CASSDRLAGSEQFF.

The chain employs TRBV4-3 and TRBJ1-3; 9 bases fit TRBD1. The CDR3 sequence is 17 residues long. V lost 2 bases and J lost 2; bases outside the gene matches: 7. Germline-derived CDR1 and CDR2 are LGHNA and YSLEER. CDR3 DNA sequence: TGCGCCAGCAGCCAATATGAGGGACAGGGCCCTGGAAACACCATATATTTT. Encoded protein: CASSQYEGQGPGNTIYF.

This clonotype occurred a few times. The J gene is TRBJ1-2, the V gene TRBV5-1; D is uncertain. CDR1 is SGHRS, CDR2 YFSETQ, per germline. The CDR3 consists of 14 residues. V was clipped by 2 bases and J by 3 bases, with 11 bases between them. The CDR3 DNA reads TGCGCCAGCAGCTTTGAGTCAATTTACTATGGCTACACCTTC. It specifies CASSFESIYYGYTF.

J is TRBJ1-2 and V is TRBV20-1, with unresolved D. The germline gives CDR1 DFQATT, CDR2 SNEGSKA (reference sequence). Deletions cut 6 bases from V and 7 bases from J, with 21 bases between. This CDR3 comprises 14 residues. CDR3 DNA sequence: TGCAGTGCGCCCTCCCGAGGCAGGAATGGTGGCTACACCTTC. Translated: CSAPSRGRNGGYTF.

The chain carries TRBV29-1 and TRBJ1-2, with TRBD1 matching 7 bases. CDR1 SQVTM and CDR2 ANQGSEA come from the germline V gene. With 0 bases clipped from V and 7 bases from J, the junction kept 8 bases outside the gene matches. The CDR3 spans 14 residues. The DNA for the CDR3 is TGCAGCGTTGAAGAGGGGGAGACAGGGAGTGGCTACACCTTC. Translated, it gives CSVEEGETGSGYTF. The complete variable domain, with remaining parts taken from reference TRBV29-1 and TRBJ1-2, reads SAVISQKPSRDICQRGTSLTIQCQVDSQVTMMFWYRQQPGQSLTLIATANQGSEATYESGFVIDKFPISRPNLTFSTLTVSNMSPEDSSIYLCSVEEGETGSGYTFGSGTRLTVV.

This clonotype was seen repeatedly, ten times or more. The rearrangement uses TRBV29-1 and TRBJ2-1; perhaps TRBD1 as D (6 bases). In germline, CDR1 is SQVTM, CDR2 ANQGSEA. The V end lost 1 base, the J end lost 3 bases, and 13 bases lay between the germline ends. The length of the CDR3 is 15 residues. Here the CDR3 DNA reads TGCAGCGTTGAAGGTACAGGGACAAACTACAATGAGCAGTTCTTC. Protein product: CSVEGTGTNYNEQFF.